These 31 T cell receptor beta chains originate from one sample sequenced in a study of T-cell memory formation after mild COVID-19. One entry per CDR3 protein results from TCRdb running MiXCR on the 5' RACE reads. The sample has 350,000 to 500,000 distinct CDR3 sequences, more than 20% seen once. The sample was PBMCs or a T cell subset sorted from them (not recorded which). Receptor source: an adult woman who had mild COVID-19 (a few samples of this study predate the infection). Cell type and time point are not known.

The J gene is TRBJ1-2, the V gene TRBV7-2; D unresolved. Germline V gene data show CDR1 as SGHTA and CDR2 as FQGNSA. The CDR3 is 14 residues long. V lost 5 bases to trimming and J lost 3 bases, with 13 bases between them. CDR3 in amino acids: CASSEPYLDYGYTF. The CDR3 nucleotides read TGTGCCAGCAGCGAACCTTATCTGGACTATGGCTACACCTTC.

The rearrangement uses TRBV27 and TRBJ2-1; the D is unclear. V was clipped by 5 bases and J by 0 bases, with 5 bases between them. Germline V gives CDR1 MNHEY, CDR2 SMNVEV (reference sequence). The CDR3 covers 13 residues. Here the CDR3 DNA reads TGTGCCAGCAGTATCAGCTCCTACAATGAGCAGTTCTTC. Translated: CASSISSYNEQFF.

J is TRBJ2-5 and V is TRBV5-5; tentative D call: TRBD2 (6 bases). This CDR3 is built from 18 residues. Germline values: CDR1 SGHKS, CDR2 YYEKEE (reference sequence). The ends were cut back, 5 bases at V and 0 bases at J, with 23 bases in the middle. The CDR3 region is CASSQGSGVGAYQETQYF. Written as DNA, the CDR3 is TGTGCCAGCAGTCAAGGGTCGGGGGTAGGCGCGTACCAAGAGACCCAGTACTTC.

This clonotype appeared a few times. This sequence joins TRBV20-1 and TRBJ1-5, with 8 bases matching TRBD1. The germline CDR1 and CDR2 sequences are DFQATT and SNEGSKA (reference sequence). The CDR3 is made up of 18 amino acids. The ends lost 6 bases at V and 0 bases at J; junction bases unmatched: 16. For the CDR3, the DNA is TGCAGTGCCCCAATACCACAGGGGGGAAGATATAGCAATCAGCCCCAGCATTTT. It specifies CSAPIPQGGRYSNQPQHF.

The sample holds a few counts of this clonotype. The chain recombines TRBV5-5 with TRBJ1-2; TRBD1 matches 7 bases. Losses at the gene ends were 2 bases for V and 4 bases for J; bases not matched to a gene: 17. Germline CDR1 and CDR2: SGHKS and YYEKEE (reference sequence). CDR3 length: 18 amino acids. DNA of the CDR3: TGTGCCAGCAGCTTTCGACCGGGACAGTTCCCCGAGGGCTATGGCTACACCTTC. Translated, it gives CASSFRPGQFPEGYGYTF.

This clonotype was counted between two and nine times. The CDR3 DNA is TGCAGCGTCCTACAGGGGGTATCCTCTGGAAACACCATATATTTT. Translation: CSVLQGVSSGNTIYF. This chain uses TRBV29-1 with TRBJ1-3; 8 nucleotides line up with TRBD1. From germline, CDR1 is SQVTM and CDR2 ANQGSEA. V was clipped by 6 bases and J by 0 bases; unmatched bases: 7. CDR3 length: 15 residues.

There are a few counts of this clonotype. The CDR3 loop reads CATSRTDGGNNEQFF. The DNA for the CDR3 is TGTGCCACCAGCCGAACCGACGGGGGGAATAATGAGCAGTTCTTC. The gene calls are TRBV15 and TRBJ2-1; 7 nucleotides line up with TRBD2. CDR1 LNHNV and CDR2 YYDKDF come from the germline V gene (reference sequence). Trimming cost V 5 bases and J 7 bases; bases outside gene matches: 11. CDR3 size: 15 residues.

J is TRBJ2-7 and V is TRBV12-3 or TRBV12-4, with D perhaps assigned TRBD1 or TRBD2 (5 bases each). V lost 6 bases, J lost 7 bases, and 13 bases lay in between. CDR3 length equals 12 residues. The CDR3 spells CASSLREGEQYF. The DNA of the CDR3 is TGTGCCAGCAGCTTGCGCGAGGGGGAGCAGTACTTC.

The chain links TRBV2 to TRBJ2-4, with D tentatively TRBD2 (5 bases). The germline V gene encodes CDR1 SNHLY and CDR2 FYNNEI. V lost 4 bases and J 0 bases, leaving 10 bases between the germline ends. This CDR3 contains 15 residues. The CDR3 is CASSVEELAKNIQYF. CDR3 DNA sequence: TGTGCCAGCAGTGTGGAGGAACTAGCCAAAAACATTCAGTACTTC. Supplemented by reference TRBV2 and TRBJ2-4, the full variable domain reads EPEVTQTPSHQVTQMGQEVILRCVPISNHLYFYWYRQILGQKVEFLVSFYNNEISEKSEIFDDQFSVERPDGSNFTLKIRSTKLEDSAMYFCASSVEELAKNIQYFGAGTRLSVL.

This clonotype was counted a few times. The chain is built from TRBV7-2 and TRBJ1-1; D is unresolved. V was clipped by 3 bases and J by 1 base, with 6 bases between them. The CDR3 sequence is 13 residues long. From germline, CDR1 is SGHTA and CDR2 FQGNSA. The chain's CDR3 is CASSFQQNTEAFF. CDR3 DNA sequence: TGTGCCAGCAGCTTCCAACAGAACACTGAAGCTTTCTTT. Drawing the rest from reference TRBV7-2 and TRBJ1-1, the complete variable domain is GAGVSQSPSNKVTEKGKDVELRCDPISGHTALYWYRQSLGQGLEFLIYFQGNSAPDKSGLPSDRFSAERTGGSVSTLTIQRTQQEDSAVYLCASSFQQNTEAFFGQGTRLTVV.

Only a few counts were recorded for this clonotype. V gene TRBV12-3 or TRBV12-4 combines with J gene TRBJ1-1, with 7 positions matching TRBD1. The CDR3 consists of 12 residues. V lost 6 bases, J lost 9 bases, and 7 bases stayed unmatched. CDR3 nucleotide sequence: TGTGCCAGCAGGGATACAGGGGACAAAGCTTTCTTT. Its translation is CASRDTGDKAFF.

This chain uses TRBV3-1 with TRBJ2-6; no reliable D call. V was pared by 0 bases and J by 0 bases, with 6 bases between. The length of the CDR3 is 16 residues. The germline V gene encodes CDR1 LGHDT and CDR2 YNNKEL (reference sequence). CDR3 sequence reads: CASSQEVGSGANVLTF. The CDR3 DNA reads TGTGCCAGCAGCCAAGAGGTGGGCTCTGGGGCCAACGTCCTGACTTTC.

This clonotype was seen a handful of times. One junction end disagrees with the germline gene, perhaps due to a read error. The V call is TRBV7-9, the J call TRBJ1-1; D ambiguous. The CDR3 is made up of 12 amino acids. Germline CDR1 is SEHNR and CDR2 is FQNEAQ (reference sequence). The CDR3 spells CASSLPKGEAFF. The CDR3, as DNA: TGTGCCAGCAGCTTACCTAAAGGTGAAGCCTTCTTT.

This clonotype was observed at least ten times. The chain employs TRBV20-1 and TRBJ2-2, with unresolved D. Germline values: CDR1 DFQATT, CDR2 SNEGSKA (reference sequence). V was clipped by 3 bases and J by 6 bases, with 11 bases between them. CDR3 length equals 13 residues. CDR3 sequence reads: CSASPVPSGELFF. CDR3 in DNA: TGCAGTGCTAGCCCCGTCCCCTCCGGGGAGCTGTTTTTT.

The chain's CDR3 is CASSRIQREGQYF. The CDR3 DNA reads TGTGCCAGCAGCCGTATACAGCGGGAAGGGCAGTATTTT. J is TRBJ2-3 and V is TRBV7-9, with TRBD2 identical over 7 bases. Germline CDR1 reads SEHNR; CDR2 reads FQNEAQ (reference sequence). With V trimmed by 5 bases and J by 11 bases, 10 bases remained unmatched. The CDR3 is 13 amino acids.

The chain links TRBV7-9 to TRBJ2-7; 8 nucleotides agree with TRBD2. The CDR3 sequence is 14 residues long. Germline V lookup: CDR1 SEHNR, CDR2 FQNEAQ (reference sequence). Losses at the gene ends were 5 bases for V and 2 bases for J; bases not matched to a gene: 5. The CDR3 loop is CASSKREHPYEQYF. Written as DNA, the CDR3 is TGTGCCAGCAGCAAGCGGGAGCACCCCTACGAGCAGTACTTC.

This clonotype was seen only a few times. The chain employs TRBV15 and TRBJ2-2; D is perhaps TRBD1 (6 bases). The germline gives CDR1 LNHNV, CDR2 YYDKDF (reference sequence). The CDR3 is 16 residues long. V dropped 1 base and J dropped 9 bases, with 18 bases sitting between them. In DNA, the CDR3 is TGTGCCACCAGCAGAGGACAGGTCACCGGAGGCAGGGAGCTGTTTTTT. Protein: CATSRGQVTGGRELFF.

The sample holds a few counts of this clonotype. The CDR3 sequence is CASSQSGYSTDTQYF. CDR3 sequence (DNA): TGCGCCAGCAGCCAGTCCGGATATAGCACAGATACGCAGTATTTT. The chain has TRBV4-1 and TRBJ2-3; D unclear. V was clipped by 3 bases and J by 0 bases, with 10 bases between them. Per the germline V gene, CDR1 is MGHRA and CDR2 is YSYEKL. This CDR3 is 15 amino acids long.

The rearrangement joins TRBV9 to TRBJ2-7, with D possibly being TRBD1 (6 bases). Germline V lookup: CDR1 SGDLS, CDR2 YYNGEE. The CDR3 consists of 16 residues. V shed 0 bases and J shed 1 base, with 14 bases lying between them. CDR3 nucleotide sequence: TGTGCCAGCAGCGTAGGGTCAGGGGCGTTTTCCTACGAGCAGTACTTC. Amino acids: CASSVGSGAFSYEQYF.

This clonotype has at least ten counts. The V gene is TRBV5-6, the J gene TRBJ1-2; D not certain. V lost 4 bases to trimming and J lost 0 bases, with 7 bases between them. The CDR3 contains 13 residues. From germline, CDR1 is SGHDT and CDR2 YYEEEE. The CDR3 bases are TGTGCCAGCAGCCCCGGGACTAACTATGGCTACACCTTC. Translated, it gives CASSPGTNYGYTF.

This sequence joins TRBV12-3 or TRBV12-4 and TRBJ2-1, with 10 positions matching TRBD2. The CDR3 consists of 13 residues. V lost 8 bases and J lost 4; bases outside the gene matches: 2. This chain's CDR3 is CASRTSGYNEQFF. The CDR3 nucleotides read TGTGCCAGCCGGACTAGCGGATACAATGAGCAGTTCTTC.

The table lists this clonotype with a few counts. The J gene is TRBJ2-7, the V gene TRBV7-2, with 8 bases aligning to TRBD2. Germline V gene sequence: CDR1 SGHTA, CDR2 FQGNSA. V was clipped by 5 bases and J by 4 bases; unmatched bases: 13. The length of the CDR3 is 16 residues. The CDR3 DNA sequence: TGTGCCAGCAGCCGAGGGGACGCGGGAGGAGGGTACGAGCAGTACTTC. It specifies CASSRGDAGGGYEQYF.

The CDR3 reads CASSLGRLAGTDTQYF. The CDR3 DNA reads TGTGCCAGCAGCTTAGGGCGCCTGGCAGGGACAGATACGCAGTATTTT. The rearrangement links TRBV7-8 to TRBJ2-3; the D gene is possibly TRBD1 (5 bases). Trimming cost V 1 base and J 3 bases, with 14 bases left between them. CDR3 length: 16 residues. The germline V gene encodes CDR1 SGHVS and CDR2 FQNEAQ.

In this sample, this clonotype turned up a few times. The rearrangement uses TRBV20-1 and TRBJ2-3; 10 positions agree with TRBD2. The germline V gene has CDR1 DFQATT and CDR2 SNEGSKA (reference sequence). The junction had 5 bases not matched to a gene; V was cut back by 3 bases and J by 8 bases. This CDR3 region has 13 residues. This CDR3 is CSASVRLAGTQYF. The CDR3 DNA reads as TGCAGTGCTAGCGTCCGACTAGCGGGTACGCAGTATTTT.

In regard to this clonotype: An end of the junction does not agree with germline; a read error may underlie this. The CDR3 nucleotides read TGTGCTAGCAGCTCAGGGGGCGGATACGAGCAGTACTTC. Translated, it gives CASSSGGGYEQYF. This chain uses TRBV7-7 with TRBJ2-7; TRBD1 aligns across 8 bases. The germline V gene encodes CDR1 SSHAT and CDR2 FNYEAQ (reference sequence). CDR3 length equals 13 residues.

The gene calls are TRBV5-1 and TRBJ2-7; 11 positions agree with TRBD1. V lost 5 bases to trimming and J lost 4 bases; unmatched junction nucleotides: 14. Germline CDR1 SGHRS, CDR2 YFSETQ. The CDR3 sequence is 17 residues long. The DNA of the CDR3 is TGCGCCAGCAGACACGGCCCGGGACAGGGGGACCCGTACGAGCAGTACTTC. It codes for CASRHGPGQGDPYEQYF.

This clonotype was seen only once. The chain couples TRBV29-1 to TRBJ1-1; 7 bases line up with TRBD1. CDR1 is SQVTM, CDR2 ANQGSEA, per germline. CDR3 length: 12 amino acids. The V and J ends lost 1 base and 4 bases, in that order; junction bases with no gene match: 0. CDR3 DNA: TGCAGCGTTGAAGGGACAGGCACTGAAGCTTTCTTT. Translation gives CSVEGTGTEAFF. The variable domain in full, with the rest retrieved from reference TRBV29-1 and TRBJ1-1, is SAVISQKPSRDICQRGTSLTIQCQVDSQVTMMFWYRQQPGQSLTLIATANQGSEATYESGFVIDKFPISRPNLTFSTLTVSNMSPEDSSIYLCSVEGTGTEAFFGQGTRLTVV.

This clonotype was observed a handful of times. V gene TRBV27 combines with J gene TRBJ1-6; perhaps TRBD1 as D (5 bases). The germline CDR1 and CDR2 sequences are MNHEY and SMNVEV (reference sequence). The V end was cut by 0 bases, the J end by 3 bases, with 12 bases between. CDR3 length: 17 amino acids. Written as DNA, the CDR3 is TGTGCCAGCAGTTTATCGTGGGGGGGTGGCTATAATTCACCCCTCCACTTT. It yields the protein CASSLSWGGGYNSPLHF.

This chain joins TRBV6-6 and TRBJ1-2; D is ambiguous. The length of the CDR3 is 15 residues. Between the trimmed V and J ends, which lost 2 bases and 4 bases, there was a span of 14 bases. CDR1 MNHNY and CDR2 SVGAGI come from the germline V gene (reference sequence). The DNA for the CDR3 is TGTGCCAGCAGTTACCGGAACCAGGATATCTATGGCTACACCTTC. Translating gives CASSYRNQDIYGYTF.

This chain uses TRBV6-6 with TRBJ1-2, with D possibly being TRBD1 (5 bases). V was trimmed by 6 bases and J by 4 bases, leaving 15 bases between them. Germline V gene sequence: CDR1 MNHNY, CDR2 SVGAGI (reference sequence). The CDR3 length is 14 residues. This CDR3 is CASSNQGVGYGYTF. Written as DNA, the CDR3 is TGTGCCAGCAGCAACCAGGGAGTCGGCTATGGCTACACCTTC.

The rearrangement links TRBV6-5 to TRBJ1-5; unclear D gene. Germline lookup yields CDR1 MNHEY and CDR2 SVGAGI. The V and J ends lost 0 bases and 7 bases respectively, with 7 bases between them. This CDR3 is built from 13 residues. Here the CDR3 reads CASSYSGRQPQHF. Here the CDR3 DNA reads TGTGCCAGCAGTTACTCGGGGAGGCAGCCCCAGCATTTT.